This T cell receptor (beta chain) was sequenced during a study of a mutant IDH1 vaccine in newly diagnosed glioma (dated by TCRdb to 2020 to 2022). Turning to the overall study: Of the approximately 30 treated patients, around 62% were male and approximately 40% were female, and the mean age was approximately 40 years. Peripheral blood samples were drawn at six visits, namely V03 (baseline), V05, V07, V10, V12 and V13. Before enrollment, most patients had been given radiochemotherapy with temozolomide as standard therapy, while the rest had received either radiotherapy alone or temozolomide alone. For exploratory analyses, some 24 treated patients had longitudinal TCRB deep sequencing done wherever samples were available.

The time point label here, explained by the study, means: baseline, week 1 (first vaccination visit). The sample's treatment or condition, from its label and the paper: pre-vaccination baseline after standard-of-care therapy. Donors had newly diagnosed WHO grade 3 or 4 IDH1-mutant astrocytomas with loss of nuclear ATRX. The samples were drawn from NOA16, a multicentre, single-arm, open-label phase I trial in Germany that tested a mutant IDH1 peptide vaccine in humans for the first time. Visit V03 blood draws served as the baseline sample for immunogenicity testing. Genomic DNA for TCRB sequencing was extracted from EDTA blood using the DNeasy Blood and Tissue Kit. As encoded in the germline V gene, CDR1 is MNHNS while CDR2 is SASEGT. V and J lose 1 base and 1 base, and a span of 5 bases separates them. The CDR3 sequence holds 15 residues, the cysteine and phenylalanine included. The retained sequence is limited to the CDR3, 45 bases, with the frame set at the first base.

Library preparation employed the immunoSEQ multiplex PCR assay. The hsTCRB Kit was used according to the manufacturer's protocol to amplify rearranged TCR beta chain sequences. Sequencing of TCRB libraries was carried out on an Illumina MiSeq. Per the original workflow: The proprietary platform of the kit vendor was used for demultiplexing, trimming and gene mapping. Imported from immuneACCESS, the table was reduced by TCRdb to in-frame sequences with V and J called. These copies leave out some clones; in studies compared against another copy, an unresolved V gene accounts for under half, and the cause of the remainder is not known. V and J calls and clone size are as listed in that table; D and trimming were resolved from the DNA. This sample lists 25,000 to 35,000 clones; 80% to 90% were detected once. The top ten clones comprise approximately 4.4% of the sample. Study-wide findings and limitations: Changes in the top peripheral T cell clonotypes picked up by TCRB sequencing did not appear to be linked to pseudoprogression. It was noted by the authors that analyses of patient blood samples could not be reproduced owing to sample limitations. Selection of PBMC samples for TCRB deep sequencing was based on availability. Immune responses induced by the vaccine were seen in over 80% of patients across multiple MHC alleles.

Remarks on this clone: Its antigen remains unidentified. No much larger clone exists at a distance of one base, and base qualities are not known.

This specimen was PBMCs, taken from a glioma patient treated with radiotherapy, temozolomide or both. The sequence came from a woman aged 40 to 50 with glioma. The chain joins TRBV6-1 to TRBJ1-6, with the D gene uncertain. The CDR3 region reads CASSEGISYNSPLHF. The DNA is as follows: TGTGCCAGCAGTGAAGGTATTTCCTATAATTCACCCCTCCACTTT.